This T cell receptor (beta chain) was captured by sequencing in a study of T cell changes during pregnancy in multiple sclerosis. The CDR3 is 15 residues long. V trimming: 5 bases; J trimming: 1 base; junction bases outside the gene matches: 6. Germline V gene lookup returns CDR1 SGHNT and CDR2 YENEEA. The repertoire was sequenced with immunoSEQ multiplex PCR; TCRdb's copy has only in-frame clones and lacks some. The repertoire holds over 45,000 clones, with more than 85% as singletons. Sequencing used peripheral blood, obtained in the third trimester of pregnancy. The chain employs TRBV11-3 and TRBJ1-1; TRBD1 matches at 8 bases. The TCR sequence derives from a female donor in good health, enrolled as a control in a pregnancy study. DNA for the CDR3: TGTGCCAGCAGCCCAGAGGGACAGGCGAACACTGAAGCTTTCTTT. Its protein is CASSPEGQANTEAFF.